This T cell receptor (beta chain) was found in a study of graft-versus-host responses after intestinal transplantation (dated by TCRdb to the early 2020s). Broadly, across the study: Multivisceral, liver-intestinal, or isolated intestinal transplants were received by the recipients. Instead of going to the commercial service, samples from a few later patients were sequenced in-house on an Illumina MiSeq and processed with MiXCR. Alloreactive clones were identified by sequencing pre-transplant mixed lymphocyte reaction products and comparing these products with unstimulated pre-transplant donor and recipient T cells. Every recipient was given anti-thymocyte globulin induction, followed by around three years of maintenance tacrolimus and steroids. A peak of at least 4% donor T cells among recipient peripheral blood mononuclear cells was the definition used for donor T cell macrochimerism. Of the 20 to 25 intestinal transplant recipients enrolled in the cohort, one of whom was a retransplant, a few patients without pretransplant specimens were excluded. Graft-versus-host and host-versus-graft alloreactive T cell clones were tracked in the graft, circulation and bone marrow after intestinal transplantation using bulk TCR-beta CDR3 sequencing. General study outcomes and caveats: GvH clones were found in recipient bone marrow, and some of the GvH clones appeared earlier in ileal mucosa or blood, which is consistent with an intestinal mucosal origin. The conclusions were limited by the relatively low number and heterogeneity of the intestinal transplant patients. High GvH to HvG T cell clonal ratios were observed in the allografts of patients with donor T cell macrochimerism. Peak levels of circulating GvH clones were associated with declines in HvG clones early after transplant.

This clone was seen a handful of times. Its antigen is still unknown. The input lacks base qualities; no much larger clone sits a single base away. For CDR1 and CDR2, the germline V gene (reference sequence) lists LNHDA and SQIVND. There are 11 amino acids in the CDR3, from cysteine to phenylalanine inclusive. Only the CDR3 region is kept as DNA, spanning 33 bases read in frame from base 1. Receptors were amplified or captured by the immunoSEQ multiplex PCR assay. In most patients, genomic DNA was isolated using the Qiagen DNeasy Blood and Tissue Kit and sent frozen to Adaptive Biotechnologies for TCR sequencing. Adaptive Biotechnologies carried out high-throughput TCR-beta CDR3 sequencing of genomic DNA for most patients. From the authors' description of their analysis: TCR sequencing data for approximately 17 patients were retrieved from Adaptive's ImmunoSEQ software; a few other patients were processed with MiXCR and VDJtools. CD4 versus CD8 sorting errors were corrected by removing sequences found in both subsets at a frequency ratio below 5:1. Because the origin of CDR3 nucleotide sequences shared between donor and recipient could not be assigned, those sequences were removed. To be classed as alloreactive, a clone needed at least 2-fold expansion over unstimulated cells and a minimum CFSE-low frequency of 0.002% (template counts) or 0.001% (read counts). Clones were considered mappable if detected in sequenced pre-transplant spleen, lymph node, or MLR CFSE-low populations of the donor or recipient. The cumulative frequency of alloreactive clones was calculated as a percentage of all sequences, weighted by copy number. TCRdb retrieved this table from immuneACCESS and kept in-frame rearrangements only. Not all clones are present; in checked studies, unresolved V genes account for under half, and no reason is known for the remainder. For V, J and clone size, that table is used; D and trimming come from the DNA. Present in this sample are roughly 89,000 clones, around 92% of which were seen just once. The top ten hold roughly 0.1% of the sample.

The sample's time point, from its label and the paper: cells obtained before transplantation from donor or recipient. CD3+CD4+ and CD3+CD8+ populations were FACS-sorted from unstimulated pre-transplant donor and recipient cells taken from spleen or lymph nodes. The receptor was isolated from a human donor who received an intestinal transplant. The chain joins TRBV19 to TRBJ2-7; the central 7 bases match TRBD2. Sequencing used unstimulated CD4+ T cells sorted from spleen or lymph node cells, obtained before intestinal transplant. The DNA sequence is given as TGTGCTGCGCGGGGGAGGTACGAGCAGTACTTC. Its translation is CAARGRYEQYF. When the CDR3 is completed using the reference TRBV19 and TRBJ2-7 genes on either side, the full variable domain is DGGITQSPKYLFRKEGQNVTLSCEQNLNHDAMYWYRQDPGQGLRLIYYSQIVNDFQKGDIAEGYSVSREKKESFPLTVTSAQKNPTAFYLCAARGRYEQYFGPGTRLTVT.